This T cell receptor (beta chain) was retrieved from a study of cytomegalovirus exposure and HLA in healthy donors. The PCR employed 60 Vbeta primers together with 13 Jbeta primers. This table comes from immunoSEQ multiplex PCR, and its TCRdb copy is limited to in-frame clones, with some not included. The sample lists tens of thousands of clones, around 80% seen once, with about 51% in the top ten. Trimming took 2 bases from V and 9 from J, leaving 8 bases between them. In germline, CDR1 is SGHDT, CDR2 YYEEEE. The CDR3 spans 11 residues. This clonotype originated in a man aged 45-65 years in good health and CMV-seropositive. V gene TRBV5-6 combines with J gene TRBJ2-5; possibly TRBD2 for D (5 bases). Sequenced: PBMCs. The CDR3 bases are TGTGCCAGCAGCTTACTGGAGGCCCAGTACTTC. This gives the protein CASSLLEAQYF.